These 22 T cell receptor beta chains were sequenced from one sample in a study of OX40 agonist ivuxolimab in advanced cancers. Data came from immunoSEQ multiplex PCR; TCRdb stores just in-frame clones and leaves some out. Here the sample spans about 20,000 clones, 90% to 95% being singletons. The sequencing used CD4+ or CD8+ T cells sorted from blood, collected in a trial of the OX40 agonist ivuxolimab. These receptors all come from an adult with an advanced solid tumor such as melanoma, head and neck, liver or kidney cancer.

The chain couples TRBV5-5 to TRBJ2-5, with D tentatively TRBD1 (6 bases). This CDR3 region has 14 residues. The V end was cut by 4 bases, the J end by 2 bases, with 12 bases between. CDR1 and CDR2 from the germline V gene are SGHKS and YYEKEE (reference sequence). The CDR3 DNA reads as TGTGCCAGCAGCGTCTGGACAGAACAAGAGACCCAGTACTTC. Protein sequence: CASSVWTEQETQYF.

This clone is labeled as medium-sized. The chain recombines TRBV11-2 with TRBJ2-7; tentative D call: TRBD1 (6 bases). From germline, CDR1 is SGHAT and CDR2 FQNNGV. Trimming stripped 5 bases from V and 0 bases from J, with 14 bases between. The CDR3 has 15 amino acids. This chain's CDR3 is CASSVGQPGSYEQYF. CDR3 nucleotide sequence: TGTGCCAGCAGCGTCGGACAGCCTGGCTCCTACGAGCAGTACTTC.

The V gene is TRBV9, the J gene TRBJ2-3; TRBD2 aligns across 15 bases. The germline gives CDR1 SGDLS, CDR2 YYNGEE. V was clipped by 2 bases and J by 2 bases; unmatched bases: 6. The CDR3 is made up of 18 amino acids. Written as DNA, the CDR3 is TGTGCCAGCAGCGTGGGACTAGCGGGGGGAGGGGCCACAGATACGCAGTATTTT. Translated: CASSVGLAGGGATDTQYF.

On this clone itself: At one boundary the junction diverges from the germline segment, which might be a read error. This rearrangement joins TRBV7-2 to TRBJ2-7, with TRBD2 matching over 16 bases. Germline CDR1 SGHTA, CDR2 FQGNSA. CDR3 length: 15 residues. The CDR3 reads CASSLGPGLAGGPCF. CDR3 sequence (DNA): TGTGCCAGCAGCTTAGGCCCGGGACTAGCGGGGGGGCCTTGCTTC.

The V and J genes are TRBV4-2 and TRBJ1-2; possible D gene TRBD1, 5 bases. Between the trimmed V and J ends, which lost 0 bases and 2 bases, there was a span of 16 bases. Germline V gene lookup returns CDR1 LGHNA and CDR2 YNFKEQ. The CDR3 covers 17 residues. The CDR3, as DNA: TGTGCCAGCAGCCAAGAATATAAAACGCGGACAAACTATGGCTACACCTTC. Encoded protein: CASSQEYKTRTNYGYTF.

CDR3 coding DNA: TGTGCCAGCAGCTTAGGACGCCAAGAGACCCAGTACTTC. Its translation: CASSLGRQETQYF. The chain employs TRBV7-9 and TRBJ2-5; D is undetermined. The CDR3 length is 13 residues. V was clipped by 1 base and J by 1 base, with 4 bases between them. In germline, CDR1 is SEHNR, CDR2 FQNEAQ (reference sequence). The whole variable domain, remainder taken from reference TRBV7-9 and TRBJ2-5, is DTGVSQNPRHKITKRGQNVTFRCDPISEHNRLYWYRQTLGQGPEFLTYFQNEAQLEKSRLLSDRFSAERPKGSFSTLEIQRTEQGDSAMYLCASSLGRQETQYFGPGTRLLVL.

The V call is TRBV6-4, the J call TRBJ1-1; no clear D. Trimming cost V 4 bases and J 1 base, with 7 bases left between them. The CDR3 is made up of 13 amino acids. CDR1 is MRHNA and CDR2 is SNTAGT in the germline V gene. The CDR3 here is CASSVGANTEAFF. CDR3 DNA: TGTGCCAGCAGTGTGGGAGCGAACACTGAAGCTTTCTTT.

The CDR3 sequence is CATRGGGLITDTQYF. CDR3 in DNA: TGTGCCACCCGAGGCGGGGGCCTAATCACAGATACGCAGTATTTT. The chain carries TRBV5-4 and TRBJ2-3, with D tentatively TRBD2 (7 bases). Germline V CDR1 and CDR2: SGHNT, YYREEE (reference sequence). The V gene lost 9 bases and the J gene lost 2 bases, with 19 bases spanning the gap. The CDR3 loop spans 15 amino acids. Full variable domain (remainder filled in from reference TRBV5-4 and TRBJ2-3): ETGVTQSPTHLIKTRGQQVTLRCSSQSGHNTVSWYQQALGQGPQFIFQYYREEENGRGNFPPRFSGLQFPNYSSELNVNALELDDSALYLCATRGGGLITDTQYFGPGTRLTVL.

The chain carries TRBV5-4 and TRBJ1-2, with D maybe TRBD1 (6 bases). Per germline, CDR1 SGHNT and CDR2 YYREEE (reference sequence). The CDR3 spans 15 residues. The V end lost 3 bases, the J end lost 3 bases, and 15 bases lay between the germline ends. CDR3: CASSWPDSGDYGYTF. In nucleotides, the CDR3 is TGTGCCAGCAGCTGGCCGGACAGTGGTGACTATGGCTACACCTTC. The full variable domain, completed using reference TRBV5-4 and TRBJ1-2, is ETGVTQSPTHLIKTRGQQVTLRCSSQSGHNTVSWYQQALGQGPQFIFQYYREEENGRGNFPPRFSGLQFPNYSSELNVNALELDDSALYLCASSWPDSGDYGYTFGSGTRLTVV.

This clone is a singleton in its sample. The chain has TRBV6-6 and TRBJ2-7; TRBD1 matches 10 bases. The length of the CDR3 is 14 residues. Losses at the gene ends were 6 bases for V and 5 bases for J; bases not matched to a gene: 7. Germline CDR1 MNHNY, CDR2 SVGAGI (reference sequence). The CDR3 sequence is CASRGWDRGDEQYF. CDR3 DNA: TGTGCCAGCAGGGGGTGGGACAGGGGTGACGAGCAGTACTTC.

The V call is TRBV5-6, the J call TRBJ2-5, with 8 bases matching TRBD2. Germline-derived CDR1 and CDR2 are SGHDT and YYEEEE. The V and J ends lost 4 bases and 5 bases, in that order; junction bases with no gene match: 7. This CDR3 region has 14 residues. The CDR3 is CASSRGTRGETQYF. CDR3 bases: TGTGCCAGCAGCAGAGGGACTAGAGGGGAGACCCAGTACTTC.

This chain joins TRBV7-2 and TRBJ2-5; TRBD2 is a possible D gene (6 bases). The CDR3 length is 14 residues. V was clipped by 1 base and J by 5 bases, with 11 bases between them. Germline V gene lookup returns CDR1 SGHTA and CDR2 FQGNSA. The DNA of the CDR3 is TGTGCCAGCAGCTTAGTTGGGGGGTGGGAGACCCAGTACTTC. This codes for CASSLVGGWETQYF. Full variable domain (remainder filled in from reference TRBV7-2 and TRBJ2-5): GAGVSQSPSNKVTEKGKDVELRCDPISGHTALYWYRQSLGQGLEFLIYFQGNSAPDKSGLPSDRFSAERTGGSVSTLTIQRTQQEDSAVYLCASSLVGGWETQYFGPGTRLLVL.

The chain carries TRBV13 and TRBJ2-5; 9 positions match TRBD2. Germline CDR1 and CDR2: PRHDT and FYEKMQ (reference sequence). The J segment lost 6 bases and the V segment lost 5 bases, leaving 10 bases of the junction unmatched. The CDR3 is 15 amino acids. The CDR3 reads CASSIGGSGGKTQYF. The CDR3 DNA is TGTGCCAGCAGCATCGGAGGAAGCGGGGGGAAGACCCAGTACTTC.

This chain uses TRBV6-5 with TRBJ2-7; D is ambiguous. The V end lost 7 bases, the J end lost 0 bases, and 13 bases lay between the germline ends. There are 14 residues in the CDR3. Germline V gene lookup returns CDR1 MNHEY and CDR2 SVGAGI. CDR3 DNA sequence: TGTGCCAGCAAAACAAAATCTTTCTCCTACGAGCAGTACTTC. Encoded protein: CASKTKSFSYEQYF.

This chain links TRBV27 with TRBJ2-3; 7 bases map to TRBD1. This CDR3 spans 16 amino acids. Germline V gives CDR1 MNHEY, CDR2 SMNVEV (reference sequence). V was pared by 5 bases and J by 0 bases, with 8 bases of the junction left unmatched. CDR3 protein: CASSAEGAPSTDTQYF. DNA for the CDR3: TGTGCCAGCAGTGCCGAGGGGGCCCCTAGCACAGATACGCAGTATTTT.

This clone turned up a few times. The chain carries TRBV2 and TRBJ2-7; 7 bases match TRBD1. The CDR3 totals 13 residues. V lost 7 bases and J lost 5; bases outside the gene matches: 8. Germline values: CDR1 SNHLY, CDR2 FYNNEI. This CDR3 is CASTRQGQDEQYF. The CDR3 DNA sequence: TGTGCCAGCACGAGACAGGGTCAGGACGAGCAGTACTTC.

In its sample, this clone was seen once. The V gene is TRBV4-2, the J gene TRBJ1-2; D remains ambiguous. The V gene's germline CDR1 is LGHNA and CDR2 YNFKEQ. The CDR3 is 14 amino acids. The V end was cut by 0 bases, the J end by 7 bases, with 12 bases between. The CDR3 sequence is CASSQDPGGGGYTF. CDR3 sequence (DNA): TGTGCCAGCAGCCAAGATCCGGGTGGTGGTGGCTACACCTTC.

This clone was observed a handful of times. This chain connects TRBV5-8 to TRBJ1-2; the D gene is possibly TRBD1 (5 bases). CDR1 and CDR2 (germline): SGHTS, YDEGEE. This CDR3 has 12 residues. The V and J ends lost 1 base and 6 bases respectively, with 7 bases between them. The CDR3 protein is CASSLTGNGYTF. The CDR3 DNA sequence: TGTGCCAGCAGCTTGACAGGCAATGGCTACACCTTC.

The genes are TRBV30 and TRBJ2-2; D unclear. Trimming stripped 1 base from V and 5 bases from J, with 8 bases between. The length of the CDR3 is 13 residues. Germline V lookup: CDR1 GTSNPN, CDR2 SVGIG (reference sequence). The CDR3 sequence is CAWSGLSTGELFF. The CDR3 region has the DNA TGTGCCTGGAGTGGCTTAAGTACCGGGGAGCTGTTTTTT.

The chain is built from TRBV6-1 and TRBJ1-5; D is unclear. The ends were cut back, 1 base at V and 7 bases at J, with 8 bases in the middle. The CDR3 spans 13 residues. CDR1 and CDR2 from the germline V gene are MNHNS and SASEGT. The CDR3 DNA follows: TGTGCCAGCAGTGAAGGAGGTGCCCAGCCCCAGCATTTT. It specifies CASSEGGAQPQHF.

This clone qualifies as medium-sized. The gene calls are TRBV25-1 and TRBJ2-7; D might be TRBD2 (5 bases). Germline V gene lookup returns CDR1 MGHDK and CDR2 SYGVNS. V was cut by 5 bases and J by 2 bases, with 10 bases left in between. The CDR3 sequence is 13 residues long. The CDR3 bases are TGTGCCAGCAGTCTTTCGGGGACCTACGAGCAGTACTTC. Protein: CASSLSGTYEQYF.

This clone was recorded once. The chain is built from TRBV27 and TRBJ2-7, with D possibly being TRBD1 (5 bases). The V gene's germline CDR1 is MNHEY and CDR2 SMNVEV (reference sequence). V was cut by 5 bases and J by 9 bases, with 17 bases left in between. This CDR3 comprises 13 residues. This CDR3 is CASSHNRQSSQYF. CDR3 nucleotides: TGTGCCAGCAGTCATAACCGACAGTCGTCGCAGTACTTC.